Following are 27 T cell receptor beta chains from one sample sequenced in a study of OX40 agonist ivuxolimab in advanced cancers. Profiled with immunoSEQ multiplex PCR; TCRdb holds only in-frame clones, not every one. The sample holds more than 35,000 clones, about three quarters seen once. The sequencing used CD4+ or CD8+ T cells sorted from blood, collected in a trial of the OX40 agonist ivuxolimab. These receptors originate from an adult with an advanced solid tumor such as melanoma, head and neck, liver or kidney cancer.

The genes are TRBV5-1 and TRBJ1-6; D perhaps matches TRBD1 (5 bases). Germline assignment: CDR1 SGHRS and CDR2 YFSETQ. This CDR3 has 12 residues. V was trimmed by 4 bases and J by 8 bases, leaving 7 bases between them. The CDR3 sequence is CASSGDDSPLHF. The CDR3 nucleotides are TGCGCCAGCAGCGGGGACGATTCACCCCTCCACTTT.

The V gene is TRBV5-6, the J gene TRBJ2-6; D is undetermined. This CDR3 region has 19 residues. V was clipped by 4 bases and J by 0 bases, with 20 bases between them. Germline V gene sequence: CDR1 SGHDT, CDR2 YYEEEE. CDR3 sequence reads: CASSLVSGRLTSGANVLTF. The DNA of the CDR3 is TGTGCCAGCAGCCTGGTGAGTGGCAGGCTCACCTCTGGGGCCAACGTCCTGACTTTC.

Concerning this clone itself: Sequence at one end of the junction differs from germline and may be a read error. The chain is built from TRBV19 and TRBJ2-1, with 11 bases matching TRBD2. Germline CDR1 LNHDA, CDR2 SQIVND (reference sequence). This CDR3 is 16 amino acids long. The CDR3 DNA follows: TGTGCCAGCAGTAAGGGCGGGACTAGCGGTTTAACGGAGCAGTTCTTC. Protein sequence: CASSKGGTSGLTEQFF.

This chain connects TRBV5-4 to TRBJ1-1; no clear D. Deletions cut 2 bases from V and 4 bases from J, with 9 bases between. Germline CDR1 SGHNT, CDR2 YYREEE (reference sequence). The CDR3 length is 13 residues. The CDR3 sequence: CASSFSEGTEAFF. The CDR3 nucleotides read TGTGCCAGCAGCTTCAGTGAGGGCACTGAAGCTTTCTTT.

The CDR3: CASSVGQGLGELFF. CDR3 DNA: TGTGCCAGCAGCGTAGGACAGGGCCTTGGGGAGCTGTTTTTT. The rearrangement joins TRBV9 to TRBJ2-2, with 7 bases lining up with TRBD1. Germline assignment: CDR1 SGDLS and CDR2 YYNGEE. After removal of 0 bases from V and 8 bases from J, the junction contained 4 bases not matched to a gene. The CDR3 is made up of 14 amino acids.

The V and J genes are TRBV2 and TRBJ2-1; 7 nucleotides match TRBD2. The CDR3 covers 18 residues. Trimming took 6 bases from V and 0 from J; bases not matched to a gene: 14. The germline V gene has CDR1 SNHLY and CDR2 FYNNEI. CDR3 region: CASSPQRTRWSSYNEQFF. The CDR3 DNA sequence: TGTGCCAGCAGCCCACAAAGGACTAGGTGGAGCTCCTACAATGAGCAGTTCTTC. The full variable domain, completed using reference TRBV2 and TRBJ2-1, is EPEVTQTPSHQVTQMGQEVILRCVPISNHLYFYWYRQILGQKVEFLVSFYNNEISEKSEIFDDQFSVERPDGSNFTLKIRSTKLEDSAMYFCASSPQRTRWSSYNEQFFGPGTRLTVL.

In regard to this clone: A read error may account for a junction end that differs from germline. The genes are TRBV7-9 and TRBJ1-2; no firm D call. The length of the CDR3 is 13 residues. In germline, CDR1 is SEHNR, CDR2 FQNEAQ (reference sequence). CDR3 DNA: TGTGCCGGCAGCTTTGCCCGGGACTATGGCTACACCTTC. Its protein is CAGSFARDYGYTF.

V usage is TRBV9 and J usage is TRBJ2-1; no definite D call. The CDR3 runs 13 residues. CDR1 is SGDLS, CDR2 YYNGEE, per germline. Trimming removed 0 bases at V and 4 bases at J, with 5 bases between. CDR3: CASSVADYNEQFF. CDR3 in DNA: TGTGCCAGCAGCGTAGCTGATTACAATGAGCAGTTCTTC.

J is TRBJ2-7 and V is TRBV6-5; 9 nucleotides line up with TRBD1. CDR1 is MNHEY and CDR2 is SVGAGI in the germline V gene. CDR3 length: 15 amino acids. With V trimmed by 6 bases and J by 7 bases, 13 bases remained unmatched. Here the CDR3 reads CASSVTGGARREQYF. CDR3 bases: TGTGCCAGCAGCGTTACAGGGGGCGCGAGGAGGGAGCAGTACTTC.

The CDR3 bases are TGCGCCAGCAGCTCGACAGTAGGAGATGCCTACGAGCAGTACTTC. This codes for CASSSTVGDAYEQYF. The V call is TRBV5-1, the J call TRBJ2-7; TRBD1 is a possible D gene (5 bases). Between the trimmed V and J ends, which lost 3 bases and 2 bases, there was a span of 15 bases. The CDR3 runs 15 residues. Per germline, CDR1 SGHRS and CDR2 YFSETQ.

CDR3 residues: CASSRRGTGGILNEKLFF. CDR3 nucleotide sequence: TGTGCCAGCAGCCGGAGGGGGACAGGGGGAATCCTGAATGAAAAACTGTTTTTT. The genes are TRBV5-6 and TRBJ1-4; 11 positions agree with TRBD1. J lost 5 bases, V lost 4 bases, and 13 bases had no gene match. In germline, CDR1 is SGHDT, CDR2 YYEEEE. This CDR3 has 18 amino acids.

This chain links TRBV5-4 with TRBJ2-1, with D perhaps given as TRBD1 or TRBD2 (7 bases each). The CDR3 totals 14 residues. The V end was cut by 1 base, the J end by 14 bases, with 19 bases between. The germline V gene encodes CDR1 SGHNT and CDR2 YYREEE (reference sequence). The CDR3 DNA reads TGTGCCAGCAGCTTGACGACGGGGGGACAGACCGAGTTCTTC. Its protein product is CASSLTTGGQTEFF.

This sequence joins TRBV10-1 and TRBJ2-1; 9 bases are shared with TRBD2. The CDR3 loop spans 18 amino acids. Trimming removed 0 bases from V and 4 bases from J; junction bases left unmatched: 10. Germline loops: CDR1 WNHNN, CDR2 SYGVQD (reference sequence). CDR3 in amino acids: CASSESGLAGRGYNEQFF. For the CDR3, the DNA is TGCGCCAGCAGTGAGTCGGGCCTAGCGGGGAGGGGATACAATGAGCAGTTCTTC.

The gene calls are TRBV28 and TRBJ2-7; the match to TRBD2 covers 8 bases. J gave up 4 bases and V 8 bases, and 10 bases lay outside the gene matches. From germline, CDR1 is MDHEN and CDR2 SYDVKM. The CDR3 sequence is 14 residues long. The CDR3 coding sequence is TGTGCCAGCCTAGGGGCGGGGGGCCAGTACGAGCAGTACTTC. Translated: CASLGAGGQYEQYF. The complete variable domain, with remaining parts taken from reference TRBV28 and TRBJ2-7, reads DVKVTQSSRYLVKRTGEKVFLECVQDMDHENMFWYRQDPGLGLRLIYFSYDVKMKEKGDIPEGYSVSREKKERFSLILESASTNQTSMYLCASLGAGGQYEQYFGPGTRLTVT.

The V call is TRBV7-8, the J call TRBJ2-3, with a weak D call TRBD1 (6 bases). There are 15 residues in the CDR3. Germline loops: CDR1 SGHVS, CDR2 FQNEAQ. V lost 1 base, J lost 2 bases, and 10 bases lay in between. The CDR3 DNA follows: TGTGCCAGCAGCTTAGGGACAGTAAACACAGATACGCAGTATTTT. This gives the protein CASSLGTVNTDTQYF.

The chain has TRBV2 and TRBJ2-1; D is perhaps TRBD2 (5 bases). Trimming removed 5 bases at V and 6 bases at J, with 11 bases between. This CDR3 is built from 13 residues. CDR1 SNHLY and CDR2 FYNNEI come from the germline V gene. CDR3 DNA: TGTGCCAGCAGTCAACTAGACGGCAATGAGCAGTTCTTC. The encoded protein is CASSQLDGNEQFF.

The rearrangement joins TRBV29-1 to TRBJ1-1; no reliable D call. With 2 bases removed from V and 11 bases from J, the gap between germline ends came to 21 bases. This CDR3 comprises 14 residues. Germline lookup yields CDR1 SQVTM and CDR2 ANQGSEA. CDR3 bases: TGCAGCGTTGAAAGAAGTCAGGCCGCCGGTGGGGCTTTCTTT. Its protein product is CSVERSQAAGGAFF.

The chain employs TRBV30 and TRBJ2-5; tentatively, D is TRBD2 (6 bases). The CDR3 spans 12 residues. Germline CDR1 is GTSNPN and CDR2 is SVGIG (reference sequence). V gave up 2 bases and J gave up 5 bases, with 9 bases separating them. The CDR3 protein is CAWSTSRETQYF. The CDR3 DNA reads TGTGCCTGGAGTACTAGCCGGGAGACCCAGTACTTC.

V gene TRBV18 combines with J gene TRBJ2-3; D possibly corresponds to TRBD2 (5 bases). Germline values: CDR1 KGHSH, CDR2 LQKENI. V lost 3 bases and J lost 2, with 15 bases in between. The length of the CDR3 is 16 residues. The CDR3: CASSPVTRRATDTQYF. The CDR3 coding sequence is TGTGCCAGCTCACCGGTCACTCGGCGGGCCACAGATACGCAGTATTTT.

As for this clone: This may arise from a read error, as a much more abundant clone is one base away. The rearrangement uses TRBV5-4 and TRBJ2-7; TRBD2 is a possible D gene (6 bases). The germline gives CDR1 SGHNT, CDR2 YYREEE (reference sequence). Trimming shortened V by 4 bases and J by 0 bases, and 11 bases separated the two germline ends. The CDR3 runs to 14 residues. The CDR3 region is CASSGGLSSYEQYF. CDR3 sequence (DNA): TGTGCCAGCAGCGGGGGACTGAGCTCCTACGAGCAGTACTTC.

This clone has only a few counts. V usage is TRBV27 and J usage is TRBJ2-3, with TRBD2 matching 8 bases. CDR3 length: 12 amino acids. CDR1 and CDR2 (germline): MNHEY, SMNVEV (reference sequence). The V gene end was trimmed by 6 bases and the J gene end by 6 bases; junction bases not matched to a gene: 2. In DNA, the CDR3 is TGTGCCAGCAGGGGACTAGGGGATACGCAGTATTTT. It is translated as CASRGLGDTQYF.

The chain uses TRBV30 and TRBJ2-7; 10 positions agree with TRBD1. Germline V gene data show CDR1 as GTSNPN and CDR2 as SVGIG (reference sequence). This CDR3 region has 14 residues. The J segment lost 0 bases and the V segment lost 4 bases, leaving 3 bases of the junction unmatched. CDR3 coding DNA: TGTGCCTGGAAGAGGACAGGGGGCTCCTACGAGCAGTACTTC. Encoded protein: CAWKRTGGSYEQYF.

In nucleotides, the CDR3 is TGTGCCAGTAGTATTTATAACGTCCTGACTTTC. It yields the protein CASSIYNVLTF. V is TRBV19 and J is TRBJ2-6; D uncertain. Trimming took off 3 bases at V and 10 bases at J, with 4 bases between the two ends. CDR3 length: 11 amino acids. Germline V gene data show CDR1 as LNHDA and CDR2 as SQIVND (reference sequence).

In its sample, this clone was seen once. The chain couples TRBV5-1 to TRBJ1-4; D is perhaps TRBD1 (5 bases). Trimming left V 4 bases short and J 4 bases short, with 17 bases between. Germline V gives CDR1 SGHRS, CDR2 YFSETQ. The CDR3 runs to 16 residues. Here the CDR3 reads CASSVRGSANNEKLFF. CDR3 sequence (DNA): TGCGCCAGCAGCGTCCGGGGCTCTGCCAATAATGAAAAACTGTTTTTT.

As concerns this clone: The junction departs from germline at one end; a sequencing error may be responsible. This chain connects TRBV9 to TRBJ2-1, with TRBD1 identical over 7 bases. This CDR3 contains 15 residues. The V gene's germline CDR1 is SGDLS and CDR2 YYNGEE. The CDR3 sequence: CASSGPGHRDSRPVF. CDR3 bases: TGTGCCAGCAGCGGGCCGGGACACCGGGACAGTCGACCAGTCTTC.

This chain links TRBV15 with TRBJ2-1, with a possible D match to TRBD1 (5 bases). Germline V CDR1 and CDR2: LNHNV, YYDKDF (reference sequence). The CDR3 has 15 amino acids. The V end was cut by 0 bases, the J end by 5 bases, with 11 bases between. The CDR3 spells CATSRDRTPNNEQFF. CDR3 DNA: TGTGCCACCAGCAGAGATCGGACACCGAACAATGAGCAGTTCTTC.

This clone was picked up a small number of times. The DNA of the CDR3 is TGTGCCAGCAGTCGCCTCGGGACTAGCGAACACAATGAGCAGTTCTTC. Protein: CASSRLGTSEHNEQFF. The chain uses TRBV27 and TRBJ2-1; 10 bases fit TRBD2. CDR1 MNHEY and CDR2 SMNVEV come from the germline V gene (reference sequence). The CDR3 is 16 amino acids. V gave up 5 bases and J gave up 5 bases; unmatched junction bases: 9.